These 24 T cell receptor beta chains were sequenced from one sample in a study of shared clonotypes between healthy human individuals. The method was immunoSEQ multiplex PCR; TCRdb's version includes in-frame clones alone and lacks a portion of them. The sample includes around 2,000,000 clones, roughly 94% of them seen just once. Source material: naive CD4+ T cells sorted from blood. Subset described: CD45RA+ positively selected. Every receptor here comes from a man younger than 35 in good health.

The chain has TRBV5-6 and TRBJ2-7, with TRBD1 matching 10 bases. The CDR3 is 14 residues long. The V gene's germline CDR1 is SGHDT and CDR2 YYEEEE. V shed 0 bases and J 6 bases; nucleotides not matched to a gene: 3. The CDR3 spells CASSLGQGAAEQYF. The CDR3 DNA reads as TGTGCCAGCAGCTTGGGACAGGGGGCCGCCGAGCAGTACTTC. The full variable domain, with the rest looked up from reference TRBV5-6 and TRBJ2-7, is DAGVTQSPTHLIKTRGQQVTLRCSPKSGHDTVSWYQQALGQGPQFIFQYYEEEERQRGNFPDRFSGHQFPNYSSELNVNALLLGDSALYLCASSLGQGAAEQYFGPGTRLTVT.

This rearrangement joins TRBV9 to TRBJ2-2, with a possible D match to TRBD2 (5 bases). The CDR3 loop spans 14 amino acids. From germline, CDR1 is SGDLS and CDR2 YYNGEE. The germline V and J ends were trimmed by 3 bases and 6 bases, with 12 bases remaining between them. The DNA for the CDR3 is TGTGCCAGCAGCGCCCGAGGGTTATCCGGGGAGCTGTTTTTT. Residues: CASSARGLSGELFF.

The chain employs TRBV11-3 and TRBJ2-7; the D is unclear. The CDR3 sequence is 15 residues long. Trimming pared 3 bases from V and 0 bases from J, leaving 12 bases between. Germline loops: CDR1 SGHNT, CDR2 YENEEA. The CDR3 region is CASSFPPGYSYEQYF. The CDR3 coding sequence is TGTGCCAGCAGCTTCCCTCCGGGTTACTCCTACGAGCAGTACTTC. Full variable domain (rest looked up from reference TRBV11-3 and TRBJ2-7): EAGVVQSPRYKIIEKKQPVAFWCNPISGHNTLYWYLQNLGQGPELLIRYENEEAVDDSQLPKDRFSAERLKGVDSTLKIQPAELGDSAVYLCASSFPPGYSYEQYFGPGTRLTVT.

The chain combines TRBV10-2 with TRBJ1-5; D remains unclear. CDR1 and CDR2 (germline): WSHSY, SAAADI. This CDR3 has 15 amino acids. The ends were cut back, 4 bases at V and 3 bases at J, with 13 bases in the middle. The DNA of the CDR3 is TGCGCCAGCAGTGTCGGAGGAAGCCCCAATCAGCCCCAGCATTTT. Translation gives CASSVGGSPNQPQHF.

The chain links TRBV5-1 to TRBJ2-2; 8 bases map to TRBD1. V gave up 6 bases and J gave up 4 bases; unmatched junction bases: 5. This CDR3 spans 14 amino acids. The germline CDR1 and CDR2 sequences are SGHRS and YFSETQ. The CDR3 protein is CASNGQGLTGELFF. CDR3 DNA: TGCGCCAGCAACGGACAGGGACTCACCGGGGAGCTGTTTTTT.

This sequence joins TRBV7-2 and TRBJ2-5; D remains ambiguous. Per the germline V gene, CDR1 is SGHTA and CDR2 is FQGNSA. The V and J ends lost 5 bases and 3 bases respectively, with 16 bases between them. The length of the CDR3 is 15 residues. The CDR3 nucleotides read TGTGCCAGCAGCAACCAGCGAAGCGTTGAAGAGACCCAGTACTTC. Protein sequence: CASSNQRSVEETQYF.

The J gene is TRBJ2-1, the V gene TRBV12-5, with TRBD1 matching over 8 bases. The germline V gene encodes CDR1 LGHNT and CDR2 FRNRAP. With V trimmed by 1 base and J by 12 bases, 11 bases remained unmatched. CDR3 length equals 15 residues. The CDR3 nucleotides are TGTGCTAGTGGTTTGGGGACAGGGTACCGAAATTTGCAGTTCTTC. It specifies CASGLGTGYRNLQFF.

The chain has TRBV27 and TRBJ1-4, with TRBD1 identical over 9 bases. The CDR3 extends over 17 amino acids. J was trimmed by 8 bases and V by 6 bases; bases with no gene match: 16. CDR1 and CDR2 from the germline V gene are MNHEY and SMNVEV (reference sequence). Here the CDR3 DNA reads TGTGCCAGCAGGGTTGGACAGGGGAAGCGCCTTAGAGAAAAACTGTTTTTT. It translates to CASRVGQGKRLREKLFF.

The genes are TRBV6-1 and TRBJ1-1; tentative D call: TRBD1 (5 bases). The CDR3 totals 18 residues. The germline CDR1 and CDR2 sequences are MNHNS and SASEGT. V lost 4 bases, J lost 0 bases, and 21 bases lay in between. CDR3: CASSGNWDFDTMNTEAFF. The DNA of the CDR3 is TGTGCCAGCAGTGGAAATTGGGACTTCGATACAATGAACACTGAAGCTTTCTTT.

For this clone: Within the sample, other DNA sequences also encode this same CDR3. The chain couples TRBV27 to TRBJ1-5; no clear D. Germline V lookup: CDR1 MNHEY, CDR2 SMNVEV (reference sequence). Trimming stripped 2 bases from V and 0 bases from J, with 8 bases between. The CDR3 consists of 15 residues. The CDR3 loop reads CASSLGGYSNQPQHF. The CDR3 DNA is TGTGCCAGCAGTTTAGGAGGGTATAGCAATCAGCCCCAGCATTTT.

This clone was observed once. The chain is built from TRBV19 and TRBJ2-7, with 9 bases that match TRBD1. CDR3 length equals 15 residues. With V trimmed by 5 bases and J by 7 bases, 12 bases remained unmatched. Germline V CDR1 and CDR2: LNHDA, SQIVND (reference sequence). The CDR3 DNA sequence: TGTGCCAGTAGTGACGGGACAGGGCGGTTGGGTGAGCAGTACTTC. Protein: CASSDGTGRLGEQYF.

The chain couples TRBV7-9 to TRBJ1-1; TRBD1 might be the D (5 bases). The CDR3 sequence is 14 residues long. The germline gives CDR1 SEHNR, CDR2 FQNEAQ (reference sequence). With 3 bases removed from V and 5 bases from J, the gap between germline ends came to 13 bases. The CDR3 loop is CASSFESGVTEAFF. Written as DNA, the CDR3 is TGTGCCAGCAGCTTTGAGTCGGGGGTTACTGAAGCTTTCTTT.

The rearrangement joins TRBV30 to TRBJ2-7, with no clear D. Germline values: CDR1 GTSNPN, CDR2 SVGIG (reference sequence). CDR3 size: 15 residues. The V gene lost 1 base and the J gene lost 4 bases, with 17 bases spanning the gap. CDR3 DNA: TGTGCCTGGAGTGCCTCCCGTAATATAGGATACGAGCAGTACTTC. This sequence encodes CAWSASRNIGYEQYF.

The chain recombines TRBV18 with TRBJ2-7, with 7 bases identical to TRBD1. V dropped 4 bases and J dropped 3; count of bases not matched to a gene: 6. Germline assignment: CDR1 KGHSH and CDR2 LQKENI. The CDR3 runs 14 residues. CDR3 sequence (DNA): TGTGCCAGCTCACTTACCGGACAGGACTACGAGCAGTACTTC. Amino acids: CASSLTGQDYEQYF.

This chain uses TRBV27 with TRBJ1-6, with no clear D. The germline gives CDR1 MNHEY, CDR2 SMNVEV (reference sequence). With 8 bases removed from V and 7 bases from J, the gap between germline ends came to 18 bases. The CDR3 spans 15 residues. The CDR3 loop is CASGNLQVRNSPLHF. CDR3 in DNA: TGTGCCAGCGGAAATCTCCAGGTCAGGAATTCACCCCTCCACTTT.

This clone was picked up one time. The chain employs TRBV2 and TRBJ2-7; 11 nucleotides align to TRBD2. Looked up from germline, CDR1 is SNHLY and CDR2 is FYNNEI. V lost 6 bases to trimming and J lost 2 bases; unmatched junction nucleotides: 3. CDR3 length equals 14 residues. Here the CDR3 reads CASRPLAGAYEQYF. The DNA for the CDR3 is TGTGCCAGCAGACCACTAGCGGGGGCCTACGAGCAGTACTTC.

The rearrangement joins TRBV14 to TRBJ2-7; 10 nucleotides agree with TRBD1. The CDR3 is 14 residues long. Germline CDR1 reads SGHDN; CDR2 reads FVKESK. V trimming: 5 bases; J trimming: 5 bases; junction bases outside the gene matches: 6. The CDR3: CASSLRQGADEQYF. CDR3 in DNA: TGTGCCAGCAGCTTACGACAGGGGGCTGACGAGCAGTACTTC.

CDR3 region: CASSLEGGREKLFF. CDR3 bases: TGCGCCAGCAGCTTGGAAGGGGGCAGGGAAAAACTGTTTTTT. This rearrangement joins TRBV5-1 to TRBJ1-4; 7 nucleotides match TRBD1. V shed 0 bases, J shed 8 bases, and the junction held 4 bases outside the gene matches. Germline V gives CDR1 SGHRS, CDR2 YFSETQ. This CDR3 has 14 residues.

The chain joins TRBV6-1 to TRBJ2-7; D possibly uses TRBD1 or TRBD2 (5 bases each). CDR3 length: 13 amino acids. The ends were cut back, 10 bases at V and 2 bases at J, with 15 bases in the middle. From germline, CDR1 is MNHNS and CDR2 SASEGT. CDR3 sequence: CAILRDGTYEQYF. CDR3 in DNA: TGTGCCATCCTCCGGGACGGGACCTACGAGCAGTACTTC.

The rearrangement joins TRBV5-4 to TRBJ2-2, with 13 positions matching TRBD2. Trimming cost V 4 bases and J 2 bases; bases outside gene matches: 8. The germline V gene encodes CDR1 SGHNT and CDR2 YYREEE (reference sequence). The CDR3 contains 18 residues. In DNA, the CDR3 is TGTGCCAGCAGCCGGGAACTAGCGGGAGGGGGAAACACCGGGGAGCTGTTTTTT. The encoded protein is CASSRELAGGGNTGELFF.

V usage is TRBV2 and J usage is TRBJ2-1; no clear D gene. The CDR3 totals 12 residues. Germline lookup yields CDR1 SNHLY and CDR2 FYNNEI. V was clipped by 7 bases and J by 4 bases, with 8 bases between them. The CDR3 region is CASTGQYNEQFF. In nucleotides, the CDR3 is TGTGCCAGCACCGGCCAGTACAATGAGCAGTTCTTC.

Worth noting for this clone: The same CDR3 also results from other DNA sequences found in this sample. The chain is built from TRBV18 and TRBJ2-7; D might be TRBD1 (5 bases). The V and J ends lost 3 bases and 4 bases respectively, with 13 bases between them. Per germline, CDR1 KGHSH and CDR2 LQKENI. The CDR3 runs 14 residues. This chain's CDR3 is CASSPGQGLYEQYF. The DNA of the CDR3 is TGTGCCAGCTCACCGGGCCAGGGATTATACGAGCAGTACTTC.

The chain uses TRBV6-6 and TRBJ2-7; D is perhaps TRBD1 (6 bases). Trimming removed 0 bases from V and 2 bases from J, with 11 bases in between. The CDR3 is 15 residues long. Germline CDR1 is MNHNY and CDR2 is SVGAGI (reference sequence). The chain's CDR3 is CASSYSPGTPYEQYF. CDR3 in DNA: TGTGCCAGCAGTTACTCGCCCGGGACACCCTACGAGCAGTACTTC.

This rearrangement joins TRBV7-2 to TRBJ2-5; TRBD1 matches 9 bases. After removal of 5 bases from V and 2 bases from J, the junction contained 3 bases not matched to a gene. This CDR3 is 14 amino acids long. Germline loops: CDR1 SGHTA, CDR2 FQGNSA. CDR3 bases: TGTGCCAGCAGCCTAGGACAGGGGCAAGAGACCCAGTACTTC. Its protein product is CASSLGQGQETQYF.